This T cell receptor beta chain was identified in a study of blood T cell repertoires in COVID-19. Study-level background: The United States, Italy and Spain supplied acute and convalescent COVID-19 samples. Nucleic acid was either cDNA or gDNA, and it came from T cells, B-cell-depleted T cells, or PBMCs.

Original processing notes: Nucleated cell counts were estimated from reference gene primer amplification. Method: immunoSEQ multiplex PCR; TCRdb's copy keeps in-frame clones and lacks some. V, J and clone size derive from that table, while D and trimming were established from the DNA sequence. The sample lists fewer than 100,000 clones; around 90% were seen once. V trimming: 0 bases; J trimming: 4 bases; junction bases outside the gene matches: 4. Per the germline V gene, CDR1 is LGHNA and CDR2 is YSLEER. CDR3 length equals 15 residues. The chain recombines TRBV4-3 with TRBJ2-5; TRBD1 matches 8 bases. Sequencing used peripheral blood. The sequence derives from a woman older than 75 with acute or convalescent COVID-19. The CDR3 reads CASSQDSGGGETQYF. Written as DNA, the CDR3 is TGCGCCAGCAGCCAAGATTCAGGGGGCGGAGAGACCCAGTACTTC.